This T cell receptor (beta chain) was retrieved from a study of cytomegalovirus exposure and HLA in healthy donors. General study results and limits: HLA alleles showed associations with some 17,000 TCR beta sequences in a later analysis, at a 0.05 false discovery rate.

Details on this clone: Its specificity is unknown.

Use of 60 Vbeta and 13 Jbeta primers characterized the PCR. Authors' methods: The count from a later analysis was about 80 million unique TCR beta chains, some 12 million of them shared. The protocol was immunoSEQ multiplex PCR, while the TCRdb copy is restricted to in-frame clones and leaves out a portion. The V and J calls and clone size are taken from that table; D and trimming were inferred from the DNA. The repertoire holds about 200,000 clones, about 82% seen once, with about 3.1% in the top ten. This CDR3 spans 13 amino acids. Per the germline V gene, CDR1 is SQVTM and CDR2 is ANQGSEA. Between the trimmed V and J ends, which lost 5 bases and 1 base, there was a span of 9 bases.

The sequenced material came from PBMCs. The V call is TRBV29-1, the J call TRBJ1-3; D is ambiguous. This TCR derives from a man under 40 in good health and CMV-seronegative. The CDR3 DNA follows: TGCAGCGTTAGTCAGTCTTCTGGAAACACCATATATTTT. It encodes CSVSQSSGNTIYF.